These 12 T cell receptor beta chains were all obtained from the same sample, sequenced in a study of blood T cell repertoires in COVID-19. Sequenced by immunoSEQ multiplex PCR; TCRdb stores in-frame clones only, minus some. The data contain about 200,000 clones, 80% of them seen just once; the ten biggest clones take up 6% to 8.5%. Sequencing input: peripheral blood. Receptors originate from a man aged 55-75 years with acute or convalescent COVID-19.

The chain has TRBV5-4 and TRBJ2-3; no definite D call. The V end was cut by 3 bases, the J end by 3 bases, with 11 bases between. Looked up from germline, CDR1 is SGHNT and CDR2 is YYREEE (reference sequence). This CDR3 region has 14 residues. CDR3 DNA sequence: TGTGCCAGCAGCTCCTCTCTACGGACAGATACGCAGTATTTT. It codes for CASSSSLRTDTQYF.

The chain combines TRBV10-3 with TRBJ1-6; 9 positions agree with TRBD1. The CDR3 covers 14 residues. The ends lost 6 bases at V and 6 bases at J; junction bases unmatched: 3. CDR1 and CDR2 (germline): ENHRY, SYGVKD. The CDR3 nucleotides read TGTGCCATCAGCTCGACAGGGGGTAATTCACCCCTCCACTTT. Translated: CAISSTGGNSPLHF.

The V gene is TRBV3-1 (or the pseudogene TRBV3-2), the J gene TRBJ2-3; D is undetermined. Looked up from germline, CDR1 is LGHDT and CDR2 is YNNKEL (reference sequence). V was cut by 3 bases and J by 6 bases, with 7 bases left in between. The CDR3 has 12 residues. The CDR3 DNA follows: TGTGCCAGCAGCCACTCAGCGGATACGCAGTATTTT. Its protein product is CASSHSADTQYF.

V gene TRBV18 combines with J gene TRBJ2-1; 8 bases are a match to TRBD1. This CDR3 has 17 residues. Germline CDR1 reads KGHSH; CDR2 reads LQKENI. With 1 base clipped from V and 4 bases from J, the junction kept 9 bases outside the gene matches. This CDR3 is CASSPLPGQGGYNEQFF. CDR3 DNA sequence: TGTGCCAGCTCACCACTCCCCGGACAGGGTGGTTACAATGAGCAGTTCTTC.

This clone has just a few counts. The chain employs TRBV18 and TRBJ1-2; TRBD1 matches 7 bases. This CDR3 is 14 amino acids long. The ends lost 2 bases at V and 4 bases at J; junction bases unmatched: 4. Germline V CDR1 and CDR2: KGHSH, LQKENI. CDR3 in amino acids: CASSPGDRIYGYTF. DNA for the CDR3: TGTGCCAGCTCACCAGGGGACAGAATCTATGGCTACACCTTC.

The V and J genes are TRBV18 and TRBJ2-1, with D uncertain. Germline values: CDR1 KGHSH, CDR2 LQKENI. The CDR3 spans 16 residues. V was cut by 2 bases and J by 7 bases, with 18 bases left in between. For the CDR3, the DNA is TGTGCCAGCTCACCAGAATTAGTAGTTTCCAGGAATGAGCAGTTCTTC. Its translation: CASSPELVVSRNEQFF.

The chain has TRBV6-6 and TRBJ2-7, with 7 bases matching TRBD2. Per the germline V gene, CDR1 is MNHNY and CDR2 is SVGAGI (reference sequence). The CDR3 covers 14 residues. V lost 6 bases to trimming and J lost 6 bases; unmatched junction nucleotides: 11. The CDR3 region is CASSLPRLAREQYF. CDR3 coding DNA: TGTGCCAGCAGCCTCCCTCGACTAGCACGCGAGCAGTACTTC.

The gene calls are TRBV29-1 and TRBJ1-2, with 8 bases aligning to TRBD1. The J segment lost 6 bases and the V segment lost 0 bases, leaving 6 bases of the junction unmatched. This CDR3 is 14 amino acids long. Germline loops: CDR1 SQVTM, CDR2 ANQGSEA. CDR3 sequence (DNA): TGCAGCGTTGAAGACACGGACAGGGTGCATGGCTACACCTTC. Translated: CSVEDTDRVHGYTF.

The rearrangement joins TRBV7-3 to TRBJ1-6; D is possibly TRBD1 (5 bases). The CDR3 loop spans 16 amino acids. V shed 1 base and J shed 7 bases, with 14 bases lying between them. The germline V gene has CDR1 SGHTA and CDR2 FQGTGA. The DNA of the CDR3 is TGTGCCAGCAGCTTAAGGGGGGGTGGCAGCAATTCACCCCTCCACTTT. As protein: CASSLRGGGSNSPLHF.

This clone was counted once. The genes are TRBV30 and TRBJ2-7; 11 bases are shared with TRBD2. The junction had 6 bases not matched to a gene; V was cut back by 4 bases and J by 4 bases. The V gene's germline CDR1 is GTSNPN and CDR2 SVGIG (reference sequence). The CDR3 contains 14 residues. The CDR3 DNA is TGTGCCTGGAACACGGGACTAGCGGTATACGAGCAGTACTTC. Translated, it gives CAWNTGLAVYEQYF.

The CDR3 sequence is CASSYSGTNLQNIQYF. The CDR3, as DNA: TGTGCCAGCAGTTACTCCGGGACAAACCTCCAAAACATTCAGTACTTC. The chain joins TRBV6-2 or TRBV6-3 to TRBJ2-4, with D possibly TRBD1 on 6 matching bases. Germline CDR1 MNHEY, CDR2 SVGEGT. V lost 0 bases, J lost 5 bases, and 14 bases lay in between. This CDR3 is 16 amino acids long.

The gene calls are TRBV5-1 and TRBJ2-3; TRBD2 matches at 8 bases. The trim removed 7 bases at V and 0 bases at J, leaving 4 bases unmatched. The CDR3 loop spans 14 amino acids. CDR1 SGHRS and CDR2 YFSETQ come from the germline V gene. The DNA for the CDR3 is TGCGCCAGCCGTAGCGGGGTAAGCACAGATACGCAGTATTTT. It is translated as CASRSGVSTDTQYF.